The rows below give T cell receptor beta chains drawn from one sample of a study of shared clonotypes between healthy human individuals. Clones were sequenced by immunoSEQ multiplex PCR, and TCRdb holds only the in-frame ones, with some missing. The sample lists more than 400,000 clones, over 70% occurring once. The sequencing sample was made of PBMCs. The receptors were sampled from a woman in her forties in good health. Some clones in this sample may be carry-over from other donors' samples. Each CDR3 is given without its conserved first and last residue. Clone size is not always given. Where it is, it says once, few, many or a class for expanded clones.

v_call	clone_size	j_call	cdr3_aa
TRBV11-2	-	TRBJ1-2	ASSPDRANYGYT
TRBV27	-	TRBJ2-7	ASRTGPYEQY
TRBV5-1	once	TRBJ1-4	ASSLGSPGEKLF
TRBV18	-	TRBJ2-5	ASAPYSGRPQETQY
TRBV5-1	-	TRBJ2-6	ASSWDSSGANVLT
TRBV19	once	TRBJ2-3	ASRTHGGLVTDTQY
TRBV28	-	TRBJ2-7	ASSLGPREQY
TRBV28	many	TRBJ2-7	ASSLLTGAYEQY
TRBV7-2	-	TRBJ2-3	ASSLRRGDTQY
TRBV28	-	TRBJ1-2	ASSLRVYRANYGYT
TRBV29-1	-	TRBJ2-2	SVNPTGMGTGELF
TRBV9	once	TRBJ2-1	ASSVAGRGLADRSSYNEQF
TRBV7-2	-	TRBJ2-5	ASSETRETQY
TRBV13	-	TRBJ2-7	ASRPWDIGPYEQY
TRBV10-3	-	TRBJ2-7	AISGSSNGEQY
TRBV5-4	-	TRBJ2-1	AISPGLADSAEQF
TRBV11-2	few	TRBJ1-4	ASSLDPGAWEKLF
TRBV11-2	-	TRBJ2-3	ASSYRIPSTDTQY
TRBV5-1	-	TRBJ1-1	ASSLRSLRDSHNTEAF
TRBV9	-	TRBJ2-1	ASSVADGRASGNEQF
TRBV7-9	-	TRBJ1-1	ASSLSWDTEAF
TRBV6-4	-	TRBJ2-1	ASSDSGTSGSNEQF
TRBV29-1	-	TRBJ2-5	SGRTGETQY
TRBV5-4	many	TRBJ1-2	ASSIGTNTNYGYT
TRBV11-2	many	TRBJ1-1	ASSQRITGTEAF
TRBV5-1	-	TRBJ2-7	ASSLGAGVYYEQY
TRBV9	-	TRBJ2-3	ASSVFGDYTDTQY
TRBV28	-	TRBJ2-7	ASSLRVEQY
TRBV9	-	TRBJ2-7	ASSPAGVDEQY
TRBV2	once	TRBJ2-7	ASSGGTSGITSGEQY
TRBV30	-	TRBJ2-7	AWSFRTGTFSYEQY
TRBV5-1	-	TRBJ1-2	ASSLGGSYGYT
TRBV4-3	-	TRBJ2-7	ASSQDGGTAYEQY
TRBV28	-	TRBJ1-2	ATADRSFYGYT
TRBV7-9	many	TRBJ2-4	ASSLGTAKNIQY
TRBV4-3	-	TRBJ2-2	ASSPNVRRELF
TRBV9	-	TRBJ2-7	ASSTQRDRGPHEQY
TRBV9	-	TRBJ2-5	ASSATARYQETQY
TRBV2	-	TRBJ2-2	ASLYPGQGTSGRNTGELF
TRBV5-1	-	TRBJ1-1	ASSPSGVGTEAF
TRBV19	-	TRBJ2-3	ASSRTSGGTDTQY
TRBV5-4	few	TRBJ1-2	ASRAIGTGGVGYT